One sample yielded the 6 T cell receptor beta chains listed below, sequenced in a study of monozygotic twins with inflammatory bowel disease. TCRdb reprocessed the 5' RACE reads; each CDR3 protein has one entry and no DNA is given. Recorded here are approximately 330,000 distinct CDR3 sequences; the top ten clones represent around 2%. Sequencing was performed on blood. The receptor set was obtained from a human donor with ulcerative colitis or Crohn's disease, or a healthy co-twin of an affected twin (not recorded which).

The chain's CDR3 is CSAMDTGGQETQYF. The V and J genes are TRBV20-1 and TRBJ2-5; TCRdb's D call, TRBD1, is unchecked because there is no DNA. The CDR3 covers 14 residues. Germline V CDR1 and CDR2: DFQATT, SNEGSKA (reference sequence).

The chain uses TRBV29-1 and TRBJ2-1; TCRdb names TRBD2, which stays unverified in the absence of DNA. The CDR3 length is 15 residues. Germline CDR1 SQVTM, CDR2 ANQGSEA. The CDR3 is CSVDSGTRLGNEQFF.

The CDR3 sequence is CASSPEDRGGGNQPQHF. This sequence joins TRBV4-1 and TRBJ1-5; the TRBD1 assignment by TCRdb is unverifiable without DNA. This CDR3 comprises 17 residues. Germline V gene data show CDR1 as MGHRA and CDR2 as YSYEKL.

The chain combines TRBV10-3 with TRBJ2-5. The V gene's germline CDR1 is ENHRY and CDR2 SYGVKD. There are 14 residues in the CDR3. This CDR3 reads CAIGERGVIETQYF.

V usage is TRBV10-3 and J usage is TRBJ1-1; TCRdb reports TRBD1, a call that lacks DNA to check it against. The germline CDR1 and CDR2 sequences are ENHRY and SYGVKD. The CDR3 extends over 13 amino acids. This CDR3 reads CAIKGVGNTEAFF.

The gene calls are TRBV5-6 and TRBJ2-5. Germline assignment: CDR1 SGHDT and CDR2 YYEEEE. CDR3 length: 15 amino acids. This chain's CDR3 is CASSVRQLYQETQYF.